Listed below are T cell receptor beta chains from one sample, sequenced in a study of blood T cells in healthy people across ages. In TCRdb, the 5' RACE reads were re-called with MiXCR into one record per CDR3 protein. The sample has 730,000 or so distinct CDR3 sequences, approximately 39% seen once. The sequenced sample was blood. The receptors were gathered from a woman aged 60 to 75 in good health. The CDR3 runs from the conserved cysteine through the conserved F or W.

TRBJ1-1	TRBV7-9	CASSYGGRQGTEAFF
TRBJ1-1	TRBV27	CASSLAGVTEAFF
TRBJ2-7	TRBV12-3/TRBV12-4	CASRDQGGEQYF
TRBJ2-5	TRBV27	CASRLLPLETQDF
TRBJ2-7	TRBV6-1	CASSEPGTGTYEQYF
TRBJ2-2	TRBV14	CASSSASDTGELFF
TRBJ2-7	TRBV13	CASSSNSGDEQYF
TRBJ1-2	TRBV4-2	CASSQEKGTNYGYTF
TRBJ2-6	TRBV11-3	CASSKHTGTGANVLTF
TRBJ2-1	TRBV29-1	CSVATVLPYNEQFF
TRBJ1-2	TRBV20-1	CSASPTDGYTF
NA	TRBV5-1	CASSVRGSRLEQYF
TRBJ2-1	TRBV6-5	CASSYSDRDNEQFF
TRBJ1-1	TRBV7-2	CASSLGGYREAFF
TRBJ1-2	TRBV29-1	CSVGTGGGYTF
TRBJ2-3	TRBV7-3	CASSLTLGGVTDTQYF
TRBJ2-6	TRBV5-4	CASSPGGDSGANVLTF
NA	TRBV20-1	CSASGVVGSYEQYF
TRBJ2-3	TRBV29-1	CSVEEGQGTDTQYF
TRBJ2-7	TRBV20-1	CSASRGYEQYF
TRBJ1-5	TRBV28	CASRHRDRDQPQHF
TRBJ2-1	TRBV18	CASSPPGQGFNEQFF
TRBJ2-4	TRBV7-2	CASSLAEDRELYF
TRBJ2-1	TRBV20-1	CSARDEGGRLGSYNEQFF
TRBJ2-7	TRBV2	CASTGGSYEQYF
TRBJ2-4	TRBV5-1	CASSDDRGGGTQNIQYF
TRBJ2-1	TRBV7-9	CASSLTGGADEQFF